This T cell receptor (beta chain) was found in a study of OX40 agonist ivuxolimab in advanced cancers. Study-level background: Ivuxolimab, an agonistic anti-OX40 (CD134) antibody, was given to patients. The study reported partial responses in three patients: one hepatocellular carcinoma, two cutaneous melanoma. Findings of the study overall: In the 0.1-3.0 mg/kg groups, partial responders showed among the lowest expansion.

Regarding this clone: Its target is unknown.

CDR3 length equals 13 residues. Trimming stripped 0 bases from V and 7 bases from J, with 10 bases between. Per germline, CDR1 GTSNPN and CDR2 SVGIG (reference sequence). Sequencing was performed with immunoSEQ multiplex PCR; in TCRdb, only in-frame clones are kept and a portion is missing. The sample contains tens of thousands of clones, about 85% of which appear only once. The V and J genes are TRBV30 and TRBJ1-5; D possibly corresponds to TRBD1 (6 bases). Here the sequenced sample was CD4+ or CD8+ T cells sorted from blood, taken in a trial of the OX40 agonist ivuxolimab. This sequence was found in an adult with an advanced solid tumor such as melanoma, head and neck, liver or kidney cancer. The CDR3 loop is CAWSVARGQPQHF. As DNA, the CDR3 is TGTGCCTGGAGTGTAGCCAGGGGACAGCCCCAGCATTTT.